Listed below are T cell receptor beta chains from one sample, sequenced in a study of coeliac disease. Generated by immunoSEQ multiplex PCR, the TCRdb table keeps only in-frame clones and is missing some. This table holds approximately 4,300 clones, 45% to 65% found once. Input material: intraepithelial lymphocytes from the gut. All receptors derive from a human donor with active celiac disease. CDR3s include the opening cysteine and the closing phenylalanine or tryptophan. The order of the fields is J gene, D gene, V gene, clone size, CDR3 protein, CDR3 DNA. D genes are given only for firm matches. The listing skips clone size in some rows; elsewhere it reads once, few, many or a size class.

>TRBJ1-1|-|TRBV7-9|-
CASSREGGTEAFF
TGTGCCAGCAGCCGAGAGGGGGGGACTGAAGCTTTCTTT
>TRBJ2-4|TRBD2|TRBV28|few
CASSLLAGGKNIQYF
TGTGCCAGCAGTCTCCTAGCGGGAGGTAAAAACATTCAGTACTTC
>TRBJ2-7|TRBD1|TRBV19|-
CASTPRTGAGYEQYF
TGTGCCAGTACCCCCAGGACAGGGGCCGGCTACGAGCAGTACTTC
>TRBJ2-7|-|TRBV7-3|medium-sized
CASSLLRGEQYF
TGTGCCAGCAGCTTACTGAGAGGCGAGCAGTACTTC
>TRBJ2-3|TRBD2|TRBV9|-
CASSRPSGRETDTQYF
TGTGCCAGCAGCAGACCTAGCGGGAGAGAGACAGATACGCAGTATTTT
>TRBJ2-7|TRBD2|TRBV10-3|-
CAISETSGRAITYEQYF
TGTGCCATCAGTGAGACTAGCGGGAGGGCCATCACCTACGAGCAGTACTTC
>TRBJ1-2|-|TRBV5-4|-
CASSSGRGYTF
TGTGCCAGCAGCTCCGGTCGTGGCTACACCTTC
>TRBJ1-5|-|TRBV28|-
CASSLVGDQPQHF
TGTGCCAGCAGTTTGGTGGGCGATCAGCCCCAGCATTTT
>TRBJ1-2|TRBD1|TRBV5-6|few
CASSSGTGDYGYTF
TGTGCCAGCAGCTCGGGGACAGGGGACTATGGCTACACCTTC
>TRBJ2-3|-|TRBV4-3|few
CASSQEFILDALDTQYF
TGCGCCAGCAGCCAAGAATTTATACTAGATGCTTTGGATACGCAGTATTTT
>TRBJ2-7|-|TRBV7-9|-
CASTFRSSLISYEQYF
TGTGCCAGCACCTTTCGGAGTAGCTTAATATCCTACGAGCAGTACTTC
>TRBJ1-1|-|TRBV30|few
CAWSVATNTEAFF
TGTGCCTGGAGTGTAGCCACGAACACTGAAGCTTTCTTT
>TRBJ2-2|-|TRBV5-1|-
CASSLIARIFDTGELFF
TGCGCCAGCAGCTTGATAGCTAGGATTTTTGACACCGGGGAGCTGTTTTTT
>TRBJ2-1|-|TRBV9|-
CASSPSGAVSYNEQFF
TGTGCCAGCAGCCCTAGTGGGGCAGTCTCCTACAATGAGCAGTTCTTC
>TRBJ2-7|TRBD1|TRBV7-9|few
CASSPDRGKTYEQYF
TGTGCCAGCAGCCCCGACAGGGGGAAAACCTACGAGCAGTACTTC
>TRBJ2-7|TRBD2|TRBV11-1|-
CASTAAWTSLTDEQYF
TGTGCCAGTACTGCCGCTTGGACTAGCTTAACGGACGAGCAGTACTTC
>TRBJ2-2|TRBD2|TRBV7-3|-
CASSAGGGTGELFF
TGTGCCAGCAGCGCCGGGGGGGGGACCGGGGAGCTGTTTTTT
>TRBJ2-1|TRBD2|TRBV6-4|few
CASSDSRTSGYPYNEQFF
TGTGCCAGCAGTGACTCAAGGACTAGCGGATATCCCTACAATGAGCAGTTCTTC
>TRBJ2-2|TRBD2|TRBV7-3|-
CASSLFPSGSTKNTGELFF
TGTGCCAGCAGCTTATTCCCTAGCGGGAGCACTAAGAACACCGGGGAGCTGTTTTTT
>TRBJ2-5|TRBD2|TRBV28|-
CASTLLAGNVETQYF
TGTGCCAGCACCCTACTAGCGGGAAATGTGGAGACCCAGTACTTC
>TRBJ2-7|-|TRBV7-3|-
CASSLVGGREQYF
TGTGCCAGCAGCTTAGTTGGAGGGCGCGAGCAGTACTTC
>TRBJ1-1|TRBD1|TRBV7-9|-
CASSRDSQTAFF
TGTGCCAGCAGCAGGGACAGCCAAACGGCTTTCTTT
>TRBJ2-1|TRBD2|TRBV6-5|-
CASSYGTSGRNEQFF
TGTGCCAGCAGTTACGGGACTAGCGGGAGAAATGAGCAGTTCTTC
>TRBJ2-7|-|TRBV19|few
CASSIDLIVSGNSYEQYF
TGTGCCAGTAGTATAGATCTCATAGTTAGCGGAAATTCCTACGAGCAGTACTTC
>TRBJ1-2|TRBD1|TRBV10-3|-
CAISEATGQTIYGYTF
TGTGCCATCAGTGAGGCGACAGGGCAGACCATCTATGGCTACACCTTC
>TRBJ2-5|TRBD2|TRBV5-4|few
CASSLSAGEGGTQYF
TGTGCCAGCAGCTTGAGTGCGGGGGAAGGAGGGACCCAGTACTTC
>TRBJ1-1|-|TRBV27|-
CASARSADYTEAFF
TGTGCCAGCGCGCGTTCGGCCGACTACACTGAAGCTTTCTTT